This T cell receptor (beta chain) was observed in a study of T-cell memory formation after mild COVID-19. Across the study: The two donors had largely donor-specific TCR clusters. Overall study findings and caveats: The second-wave clones peaking on day 37 were not confirmed as SARS-CoV-2-specific. Clones contracting over day 15 to 85 were CD4/CD8 balanced, with later expanders leaning CD4+. Among CD4+ contracting clones, most were CM and EM, and CD8+ ones EMRA.

TCRdb re-derived calls from the 5' RACE reads in MiXCR, one entry per CDR3 protein. The sample holds 85,000 to 120,000 distinct CDR3 sequences, over 15% seen once. There are a few counts of this clonotype. Its antigen is as yet unknown. Germline V gene data show CDR1 as KGHDR and CDR2 as SFDVKD. With 7 bases clipped from V and 5 bases from J, the junction kept 5 bases outside the gene matches. CDR3 size: 13 residues. Source material: PBMCs or a T cell subset sorted from them (not recorded which). This receptor was taken from an adult woman who had mild COVID-19 (a few samples of this study predate the infection). Cell type and time point are not known. The chain links TRBV24-1 to TRBJ1-1, with TRBD1 matching over 8 bases. The CDR3 reads CATRDREWTEAFF. CDR3 DNA: TGTGCCACCAGGGACAGGGAATGGACTGAAGCTTTCTTT.